The present TCR beta chain was sequenced within a study of T cell clonotyping in hematopoietic cell transplantation. Method: immunoSEQ multiplex PCR; TCRdb's copy keeps in-frame clones and lacks some. The sample gives about 41,000 clones, roughly 80% of which show up once; approximately 5.7% is in the top ten. Of note for this clone: The junction departs from germline at one end; a sequencing error may be responsible.

CDR3 length: 16 residues. Germline-derived CDR1 and CDR2 are MGHRA and YSYEKL. Sample time point: recipient sample about 28 days before transplant, after cytoreduction. The sequence came from a man in his sixties with myelodysplastic syndrome. Some clones in this sample may be carry-over from other donors' samples. Here the sequenced sample was peripheral blood mononuclear cells, taken before stem cell transplant. The V gene is TRBV4-1, the J gene TRBJ1-6; D ambiguous. The CDR3 protein is CASSQEGLSDNSPLHF. The CDR3 nucleotides read TGCGCCAGCAGCCAAGAAGGGCTCTCCGATAATTCACCCCTCCACTTT.